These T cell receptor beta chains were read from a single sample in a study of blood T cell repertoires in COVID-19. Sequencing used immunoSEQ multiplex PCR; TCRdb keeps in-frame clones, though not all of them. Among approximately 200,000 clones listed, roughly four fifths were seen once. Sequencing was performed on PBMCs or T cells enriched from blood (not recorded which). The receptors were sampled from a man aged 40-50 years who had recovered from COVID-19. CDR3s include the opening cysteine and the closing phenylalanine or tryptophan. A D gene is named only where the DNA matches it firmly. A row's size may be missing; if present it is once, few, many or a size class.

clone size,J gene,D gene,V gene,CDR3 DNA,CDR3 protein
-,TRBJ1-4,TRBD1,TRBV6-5,TGTGCCAGCAGTTACTCGACAGGGTTGGGTGAAAAACTGTTTTTT,CASSYSTGLGEKLFF
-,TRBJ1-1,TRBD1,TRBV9,TGTGCCAGCAGCGCCGACAGGGGCACTGAAGCTTTCTTT,CASSADRGTEAFF
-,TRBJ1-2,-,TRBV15,TGTGCCACCAGCAGAGATTCTGGGGCAGAGACTTACTATGGCTACACCTTC,CATSRDSGAETYYGYTF
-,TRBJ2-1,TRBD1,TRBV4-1,TGCGCCAGCAGCCAAAGGACAGGGGTCCGCGAGCAGTTCTTC,CASSQRTGVREQFF
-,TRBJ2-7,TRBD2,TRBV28,TGTGCCAGCAGTCCCCTAGGGGCGGGAGGTTTTTTC,CASSPLGAGGFF
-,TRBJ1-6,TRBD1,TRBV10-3,TGTGCCATCAGTGAGTCGCAGGGGGATTCACCCCTCCACTTT,CAISESQGDSPLHF
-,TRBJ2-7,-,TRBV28,TGTGCCAGCAGTTTCTTTGGCACCGTCTCCTACGAGCAGTACTTC,CASSFFGTVSYEQYF
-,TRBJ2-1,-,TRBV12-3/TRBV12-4,TGTGCCAGCAGTCCCCCCGGGATGGATGAGCAGTTCTTC,CASSPPGMDEQFF
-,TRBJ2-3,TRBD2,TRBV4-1,TGCGCCAGCAGCTACGGACTAGCGGGAACAGATACGCAGTATTTT,CASSYGLAGTDTQYF
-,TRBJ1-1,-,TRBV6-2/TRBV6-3,TGTGCCAGCAGTTACTCGGAGGGGAACACTGAAGCTTTCTTT,CASSYSEGNTEAFF
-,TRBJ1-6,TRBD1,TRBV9,TGTGCCAGCAGCTCGGGGACAGGGGGTCAATCACCCCTCCACTTT,CASSSGTGGQSPLHF
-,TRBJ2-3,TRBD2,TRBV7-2,TGTGCCAGCAGCTTAGGGGCGAGCGGGAGGACAGATACGCAGTATTTT,CASSLGASGRTDTQYF
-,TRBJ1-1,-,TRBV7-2,TGTGCCAGCAGCGCGAGACCCCGGGGGTACTCTGAAGCTTTCTTT,CASSARPRGYSEAFF
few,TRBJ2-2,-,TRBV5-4,TGTGCCAGCAGCTTGGACTTGGAGCAAGCCGGGGAGCTGTTTTTT,CASSLDLEQAGELFF
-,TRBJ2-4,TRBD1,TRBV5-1,TGCGCCAGCAGCTGGACAGGGGGTGAAAACATTCAGTACTTC,CASSWTGGENIQYF
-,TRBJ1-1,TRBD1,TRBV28,TGTGCCAGCACAGGGGACAGGGGGCGACCTGAAGCTTTCTTT,CASTGDRGRPEAFF
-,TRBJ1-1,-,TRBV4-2,TGTGCCAGCAGCCAAGTAGGCGGTTTGGTAACTGAAGCTTTCTTT,CASSQVGGLVTEAFF
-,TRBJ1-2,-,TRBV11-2,TGTGCCAGCAGCCCCCCACGGGGGGGACCGGGCGGCTACACCTTC,CASSPPRGGPGGYTF
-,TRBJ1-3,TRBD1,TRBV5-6,TGTGCCAGCAGCTTGCGGACAGGGTTGGGAAACACCATATATTTT,CASSLRTGLGNTIYF
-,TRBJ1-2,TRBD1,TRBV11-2,TGTGCCAGCAGCTTTTTAGCCGGGACAGGGGATGGCTACACCTTC,CASSFLAGTGDGYTF
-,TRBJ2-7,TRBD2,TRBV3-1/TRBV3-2,TGTGCCAGCAGCCAAGCCGCGGGAGGCCTCTACGAGCAGTACTTC,CASSQAAGGLYEQYF
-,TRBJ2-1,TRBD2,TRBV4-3,TGCGCCAGCAGCCCTCGCACTAGCGGTTCCTACATTGAGCAGTTCTTC,CASSPRTSGSYIEQFF
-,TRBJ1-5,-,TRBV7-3,TGTGCCAGCAGCCCAACGGCATCGGGGACCCAGCATTTT,CASSPTASGTQHF
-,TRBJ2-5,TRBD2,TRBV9,TGTGCCAGCAGCGCGAGCGGGAGAGGAGAGACCCAGTACTTC,CASSASGRGETQYF
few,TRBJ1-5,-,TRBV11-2,TGTGCCAGCAGCTTAGTGGGGAGTCAGCCCCAGCATTTT,CASSLVGSQPQHF
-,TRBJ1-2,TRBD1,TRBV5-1,TGCGCCAGCAGCCTATGGTCAGGGGGCGACGCTAACTATGGCTACACCTTC,CASSLWSGGDANYGYTF
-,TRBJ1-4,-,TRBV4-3,TGCGCCAGCAGCCAATCCCTGACTAATGAAAAACTGTTTTTT,CASSQSLTNEKLFF
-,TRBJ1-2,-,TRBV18,TGTGCCAGCTCTCCGACCCGTCAGGGCGCCTATGGCTACACCTTC,CASSPTRQGAYGYTF
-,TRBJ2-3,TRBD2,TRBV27,TGTGCCAGCAGTCCTTCGCTAGCGGGAGCCACCACAGATACGCAGTATTTT,CASSPSLAGATTDTQYF
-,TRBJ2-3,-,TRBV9,TGTGCCAGCAGCGTGGGCTCCACAGATACGCAGTATTTT,CASSVGSTDTQYF
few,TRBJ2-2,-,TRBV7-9,TGTGCCAGCAGCTTACAATCGTGGAGCACCGGGGAGCTGTTTTTT,CASSLQSWSTGELFF
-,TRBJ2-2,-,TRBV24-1,TGTGCCACCAGTGGCGGCACCGGGGAGCTGTTTTTT,CATSGGTGELFF
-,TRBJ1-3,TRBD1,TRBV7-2,TGTGCCAGCAGCTTAGGGAGCCAGGGGGCCTCTGGAAACACCATATATTTT,CASSLGSQGASGNTIYF
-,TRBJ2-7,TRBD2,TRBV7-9,TGTGCCAGCAGCGACGGACTAGCGGGAGCCTACGAGCAGTACTTC,CASSDGLAGAYEQYF
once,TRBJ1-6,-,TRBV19,TGTGCCAGTAGTATAGGCTCCTATATTCGGTCACCCCTCCACTTT,CASSIGSYIRSPLHF
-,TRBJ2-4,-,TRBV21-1,TGTGCCAGCAGCAAAAGGTATGAGGTGGCGGGAGGGCCCTTGTCCAAAAACATTCAGTACTTC,CASSKRYEVAGGPLSKNIQYF
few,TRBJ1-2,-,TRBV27,TGTGCCAGCGGCACTACAGGGAATTATGGCTACACCTTC,CASGTTGNYGYTF
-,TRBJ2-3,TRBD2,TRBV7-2,TGTGCCAGCAGTTATCCTCTGGGAGTAGCGGGAGATCCGGATACGCAGTATTTT,CASSYPLGVAGDPDTQYF
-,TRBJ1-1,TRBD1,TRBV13,TGTGCCAGCAGCTTAGTAGGACAGGGGATCGCTGAAGCTTTCTTT,CASSLVGQGIAEAFF
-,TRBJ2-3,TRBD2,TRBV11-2,TGTGCCAGCAGCTTTACGACTGGGGTAGCGGGAGTTTGGAATACGCAGTATTTT,CASSFTTGVAGVWNTQYF
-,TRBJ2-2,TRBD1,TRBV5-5,TGTGCCAGCAGCTTAGGGACAGCGGCCGGGGAGCTGTTTTTT,CASSLGTAAGELFF
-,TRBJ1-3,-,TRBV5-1,TGCGCCAGCAGCTTAGGAGGGCCTGGAAACACCATATATTTT,CASSLGGPGNTIYF
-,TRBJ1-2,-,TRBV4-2,TGTGCCAGCAGCCAAGATGAGGGCCCGCTTCCTGGCTACACCTTC,CASSQDEGPLPGYTF